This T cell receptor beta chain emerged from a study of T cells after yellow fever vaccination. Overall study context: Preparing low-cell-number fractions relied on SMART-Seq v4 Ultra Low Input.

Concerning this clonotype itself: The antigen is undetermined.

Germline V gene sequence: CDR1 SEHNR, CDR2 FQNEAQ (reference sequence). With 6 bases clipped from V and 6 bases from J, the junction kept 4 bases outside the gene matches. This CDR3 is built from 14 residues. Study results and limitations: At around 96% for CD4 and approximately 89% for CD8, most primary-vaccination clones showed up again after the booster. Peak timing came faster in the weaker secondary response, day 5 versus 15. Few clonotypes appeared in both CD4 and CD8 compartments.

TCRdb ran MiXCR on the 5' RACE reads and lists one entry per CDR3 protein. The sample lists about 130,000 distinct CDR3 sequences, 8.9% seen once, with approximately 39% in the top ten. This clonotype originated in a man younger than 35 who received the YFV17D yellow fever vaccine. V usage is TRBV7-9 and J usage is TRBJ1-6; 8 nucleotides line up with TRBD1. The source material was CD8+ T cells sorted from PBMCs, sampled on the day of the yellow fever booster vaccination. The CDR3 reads CASSRTGSNSPLHF. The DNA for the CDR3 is TGTGCCAGCAGTCGGACAGGGAGTAATTCACCCCTCCACTTT. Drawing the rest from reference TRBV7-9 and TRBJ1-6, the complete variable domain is DTGVSQNPRHKITKRGQNVTFRCDPISEHNRLYWYRQTLGQGPEFLTYFQNEAQLEKSRLLSDRFSAERPKGSFSTLEIQRTEQGDSAMYLCASSRTGSNSPLHFGNGTRLTVT.